This T cell receptor (beta chain) was found in a study of OX40 agonist ivuxolimab in advanced cancers. Study context: Clinicians treated patients with ivuxolimab, an agonistic anti-OX40 (CD134) antibody.

TCRdb's table, derived via immunoSEQ multiplex PCR, lists solely in-frame clones and lacks some. The data hold about 79,000 clones, with about 95% observed a single time. V was shortened by 1 base and J by 3 bases, with 10 bases between the two germline ends. CDR3 length: 14 residues. Germline CDR1 and CDR2: SGHTS and YDEGEE. On this clone: The antigen is unknown.

Study-level points and caveats: Doses of 0.1 to 3.0 mg/kg were accompanied by clonal expansion of CD4+ and CD8+ blood T cells by week 6. Low normalized T-cell clonal expansion also characterized some of the nonresponders.

This receptor was obtained from an adult with an advanced solid tumor such as melanoma, head and neck, liver or kidney cancer. This sequence joins TRBV5-8 and TRBJ1-2; D not certain. The material was CD4+ or CD8+ T cells sorted from blood, obtained in a trial of the OX40 agonist ivuxolimab. DNA of the CDR3: TGTGCCAGCAGCTTGAGCGTACAGTACTATGGCTACACCTTC. Its protein is CASSLSVQYYGYTF. The entire variable domain, with the rest obtained from reference TRBV5-8 and TRBJ1-2, is as follows: EAGVTQSPTHLIKTRGQQATLRCSPISGHTSVYWYQQALGLGLQFLLWYDEGEERNRGNFPPRFSGRQFPNYSSELNVNALELEDSALYLCASSLSVQYYGYTFGSGTRLTVV.